The source of this T cell receptor beta chain is a study of identical twins. Template switching supplied a universal primer site; unique molecular identifiers were carried on the cDNA. TCRdb itself ran the 5' RACE reads through MiXCR, one entry per CDR3 protein. The sample has around 690,000 distinct CDR3 sequences, around 21% seen once; the top ten hold around 4.4%. Trimming removed 9 bases from V and 7 bases from J, with 12 bases in between. This CDR3 contains 11 residues. Germline assignment: CDR1 SEHNR and CDR2 FQNEAQ (reference sequence). This sample also appeared in a second study, on T cells expressing NK-cell markers. That work states: One of the eight sequenced donors was seronegative, whereas the other seven were HCMV-seropositive. The authors restricted sorting to alpha-beta TCR T cells with an anti-gamma-delta TCR antibody in several experiments. A range of about 1.0-8% of CD8+ T cells consisted of dominant NKG2C+ clonotypes in a handful of donors.

The TCR originated in a woman aged 18 to 35 in good health. The chain employs TRBV7-9 and TRBJ2-5, with D possibly being TRBD2 (5 bases). What was sequenced was PBMCs. This chain's CDR3 is CASGPRGTQYF. In nucleotides, the CDR3 is TGTGCCAGTGGGCCTCGGGGGACCCAGTACTTC.